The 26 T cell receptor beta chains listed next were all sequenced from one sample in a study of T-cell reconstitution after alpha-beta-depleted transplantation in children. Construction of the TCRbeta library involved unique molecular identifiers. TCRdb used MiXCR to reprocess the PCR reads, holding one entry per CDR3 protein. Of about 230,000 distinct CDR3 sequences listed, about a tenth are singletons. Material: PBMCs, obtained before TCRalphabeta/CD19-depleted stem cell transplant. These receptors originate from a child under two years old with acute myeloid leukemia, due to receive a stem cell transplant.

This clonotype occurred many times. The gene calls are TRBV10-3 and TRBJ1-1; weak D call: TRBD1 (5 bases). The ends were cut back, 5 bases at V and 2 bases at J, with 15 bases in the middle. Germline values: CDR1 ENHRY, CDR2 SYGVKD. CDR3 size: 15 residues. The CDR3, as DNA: TGTGCCATCAGTCTCGGGTCGACAGTAAACACTGAAGCTTTCTTT. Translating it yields CAISLGSTVNTEAFF.

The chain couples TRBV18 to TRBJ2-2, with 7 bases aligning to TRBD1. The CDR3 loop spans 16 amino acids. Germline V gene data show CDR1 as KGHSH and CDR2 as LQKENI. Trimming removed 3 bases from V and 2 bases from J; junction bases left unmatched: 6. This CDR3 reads CASSPTGALNTGELFF. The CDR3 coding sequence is TGTGCCAGCTCACCCACAGGGGCCCTAAACACCGGGGAGCTGTTTTTT.

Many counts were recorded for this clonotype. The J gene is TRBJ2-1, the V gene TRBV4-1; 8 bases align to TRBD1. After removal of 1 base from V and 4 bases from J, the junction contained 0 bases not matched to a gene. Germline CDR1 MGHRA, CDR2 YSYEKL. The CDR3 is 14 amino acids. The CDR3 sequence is CASSQGQGYNEQFF. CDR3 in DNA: TGCGCCAGCAGCCAAGGACAGGGGTACAATGAGCAGTTCTTC.

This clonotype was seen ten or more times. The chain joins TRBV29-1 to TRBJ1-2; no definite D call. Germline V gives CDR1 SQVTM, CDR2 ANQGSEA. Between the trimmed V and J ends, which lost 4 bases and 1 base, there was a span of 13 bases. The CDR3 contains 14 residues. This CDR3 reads CSVAVQASNYGYTF. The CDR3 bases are TGCAGCGTTGCAGTTCAAGCTAGTAACTATGGCTACACCTTC. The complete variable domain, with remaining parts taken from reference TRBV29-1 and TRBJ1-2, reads SAVISQKPSRDICQRGTSLTIQCQVDSQVTMMFWYRQQPGQSLTLIATANQGSEATYESGFVIDKFPISRPNLTFSTLTVSNMSPEDSSIYLCSVAVQASNYGYTFGSGTRLTVV.

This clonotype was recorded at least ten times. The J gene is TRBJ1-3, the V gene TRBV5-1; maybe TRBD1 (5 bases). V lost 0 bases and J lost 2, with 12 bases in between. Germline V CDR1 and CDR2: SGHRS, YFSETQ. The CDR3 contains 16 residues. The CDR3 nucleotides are TGCGCCAGCAGCTTGGAGCCCGCGGGGGCTGGAAACACCATATATTTT. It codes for CASSLEPAGAGNTIYF. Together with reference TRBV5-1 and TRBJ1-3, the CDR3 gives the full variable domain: KAGVTQTPRYLIKTRGQQVTLSCSPISGHRSVSWYQQTPGQGLQFLFEYFSETQRNKGNFPGRFSGRQFSNSRSEMNVSTLELGDSALYLCASSLEPAGAGNTIYFGEGSWLTVV.

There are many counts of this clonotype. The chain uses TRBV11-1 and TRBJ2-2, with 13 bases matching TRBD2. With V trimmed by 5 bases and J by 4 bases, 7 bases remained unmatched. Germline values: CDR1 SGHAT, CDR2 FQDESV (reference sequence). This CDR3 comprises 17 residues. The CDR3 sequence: CASSTTLAGGGTGELFF. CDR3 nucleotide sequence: TGTGCCAGCAGCACCACACTAGCGGGAGGGGGCACCGGGGAGCTGTTTTTT.

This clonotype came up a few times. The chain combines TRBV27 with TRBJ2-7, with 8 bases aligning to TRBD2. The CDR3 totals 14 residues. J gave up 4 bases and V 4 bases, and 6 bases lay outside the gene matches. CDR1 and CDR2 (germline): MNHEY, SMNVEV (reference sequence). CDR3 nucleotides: TGTGCCAGCAGTTCTCGGGGGGGGCTGTACGAGCAGTACTTC. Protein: CASSSRGGLYEQYF.

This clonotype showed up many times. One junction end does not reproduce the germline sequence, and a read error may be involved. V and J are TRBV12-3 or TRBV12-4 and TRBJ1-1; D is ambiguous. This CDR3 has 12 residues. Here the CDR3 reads CASSRTGSALIF. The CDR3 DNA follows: TGTGCCAGCAGTAGAACGGGATCAGCCTTGATCTTT.

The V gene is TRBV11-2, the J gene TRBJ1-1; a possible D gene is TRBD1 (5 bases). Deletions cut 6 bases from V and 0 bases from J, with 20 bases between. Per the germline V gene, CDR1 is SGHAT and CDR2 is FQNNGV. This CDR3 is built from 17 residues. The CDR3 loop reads CASRPGMSGRVNTEAFF. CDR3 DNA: TGTGCCAGCAGACCAGGGATGTCGGGCAGGGTGAACACTGAAGCTTTCTTT.

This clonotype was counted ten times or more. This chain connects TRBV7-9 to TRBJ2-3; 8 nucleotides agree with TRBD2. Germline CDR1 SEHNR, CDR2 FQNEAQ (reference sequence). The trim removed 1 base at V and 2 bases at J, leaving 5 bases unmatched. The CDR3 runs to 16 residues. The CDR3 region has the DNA TGTGCCAGCAGCTTAGGGGCTAGCGGGCCCACAGATACGCAGTATTTT. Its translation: CASSLGASGPTDTQYF.

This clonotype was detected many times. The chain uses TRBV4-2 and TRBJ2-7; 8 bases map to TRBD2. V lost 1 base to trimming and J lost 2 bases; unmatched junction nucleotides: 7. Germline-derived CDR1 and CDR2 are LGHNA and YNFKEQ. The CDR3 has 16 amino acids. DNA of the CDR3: TGTGCCAGCAGCCAAGTGAGCGGGGGCCTTACCTACGAGCAGTACTTC. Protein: CASSQVSGGLTYEQYF.

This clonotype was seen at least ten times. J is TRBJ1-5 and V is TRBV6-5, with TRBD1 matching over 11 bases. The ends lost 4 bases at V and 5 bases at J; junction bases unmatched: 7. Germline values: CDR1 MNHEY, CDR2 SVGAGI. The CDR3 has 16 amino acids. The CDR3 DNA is TGTGCCAGCAGTTCGGACAGGGGGCGATCCCATCAGCCCCAGCATTTT. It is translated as CASSSDRGRSHQPQHF.

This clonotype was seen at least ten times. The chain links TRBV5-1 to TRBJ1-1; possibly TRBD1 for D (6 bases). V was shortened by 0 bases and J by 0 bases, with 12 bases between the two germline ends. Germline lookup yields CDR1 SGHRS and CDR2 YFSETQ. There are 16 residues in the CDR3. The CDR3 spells CASSLGGGSLNTEAFF. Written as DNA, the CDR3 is TGCGCCAGCAGCTTGGGGGGGGGCTCCTTGAACACTGAAGCTTTCTTT.

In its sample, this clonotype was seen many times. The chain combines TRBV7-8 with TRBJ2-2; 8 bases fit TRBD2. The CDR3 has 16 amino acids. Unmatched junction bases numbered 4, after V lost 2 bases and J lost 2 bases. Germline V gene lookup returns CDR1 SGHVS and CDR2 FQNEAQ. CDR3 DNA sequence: TGTGCCAGCAGCTTAATACTAGCGGCTAACACCGGGGAGCTGTTTTTT. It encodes CASSLILAANTGELFF.

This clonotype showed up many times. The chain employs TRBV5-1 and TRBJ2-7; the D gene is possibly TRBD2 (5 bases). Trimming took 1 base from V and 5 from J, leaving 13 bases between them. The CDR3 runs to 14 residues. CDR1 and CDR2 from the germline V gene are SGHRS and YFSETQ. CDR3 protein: CASSLSGVANEQYF. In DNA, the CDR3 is TGCGCCAGCAGCTTGTCCGGGGTCGCGAACGAGCAGTACTTC.

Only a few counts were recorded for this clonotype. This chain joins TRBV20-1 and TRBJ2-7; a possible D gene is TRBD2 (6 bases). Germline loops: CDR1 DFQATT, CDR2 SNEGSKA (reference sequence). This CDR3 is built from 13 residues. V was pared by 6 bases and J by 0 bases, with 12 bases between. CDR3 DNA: TGCAGTGCCACTGCGGGGTCCTCCTACGAGCAGTACTTC. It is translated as CSATAGSSYEQYF.

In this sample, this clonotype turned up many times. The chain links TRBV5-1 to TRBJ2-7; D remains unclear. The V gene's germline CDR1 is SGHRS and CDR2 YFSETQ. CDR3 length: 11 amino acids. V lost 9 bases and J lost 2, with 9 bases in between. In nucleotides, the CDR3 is TGCGCCACCTCAGCTCCCTACGAGCAGTACTTC. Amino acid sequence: CATSAPYEQYF.

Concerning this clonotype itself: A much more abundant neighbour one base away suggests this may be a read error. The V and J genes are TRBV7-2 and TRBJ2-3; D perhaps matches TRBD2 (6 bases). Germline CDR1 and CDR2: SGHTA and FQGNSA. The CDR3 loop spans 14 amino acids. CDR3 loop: CASSLGLVADTQSF. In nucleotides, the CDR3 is TGTGCCAGCAGCTTAGGACTAGTGGCAGATACGCAGTCTTTT.

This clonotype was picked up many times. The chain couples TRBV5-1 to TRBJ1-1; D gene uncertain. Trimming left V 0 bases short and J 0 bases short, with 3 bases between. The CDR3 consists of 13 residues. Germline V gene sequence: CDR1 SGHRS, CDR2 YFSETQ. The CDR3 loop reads CASSLEVNTEAFF. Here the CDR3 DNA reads TGCGCCAGCAGCTTGGAAGTGAACACTGAAGCTTTCTTT.

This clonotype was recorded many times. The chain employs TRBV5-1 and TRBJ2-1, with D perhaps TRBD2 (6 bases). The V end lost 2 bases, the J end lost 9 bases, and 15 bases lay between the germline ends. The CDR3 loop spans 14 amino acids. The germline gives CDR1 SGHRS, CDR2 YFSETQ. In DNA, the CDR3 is TGCGCCAGCAGCTTACCAACTAGCCTAGGTGAGCAGTTCTTC. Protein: CASSLPTSLGEQFF.

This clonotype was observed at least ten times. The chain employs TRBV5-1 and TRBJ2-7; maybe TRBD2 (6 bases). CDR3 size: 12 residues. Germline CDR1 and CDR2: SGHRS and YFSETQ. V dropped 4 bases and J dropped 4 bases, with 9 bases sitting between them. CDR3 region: CASSQEGYEQYF. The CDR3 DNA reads TGCGCCAGCAGCCAGGAGGGGTACGAGCAGTACTTC. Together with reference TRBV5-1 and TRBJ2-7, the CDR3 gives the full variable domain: KAGVTQTPRYLIKTRGQQVTLSCSPISGHRSVSWYQQTPGQGLQFLFEYFSETQRNKGNFPGRFSGRQFSNSRSEMNVSTLELGDSALYLCASSQEGYEQYFGPGTRLTVT.

The DNA of the CDR3 is TGTGCCAGCAGTTCCCATTGGGGACAGATAGCCGGGGCCGGGGAGCTGTTTTTT. Translated, it gives CASSSHWGQIAGAGELFF. The rearrangement links TRBV12-3 or TRBV12-4 to TRBJ2-2, with 7 bases matching TRBD1. Trimming cost V 4 bases and J 6 bases; bases outside gene matches: 17. The CDR3 runs to 18 residues.

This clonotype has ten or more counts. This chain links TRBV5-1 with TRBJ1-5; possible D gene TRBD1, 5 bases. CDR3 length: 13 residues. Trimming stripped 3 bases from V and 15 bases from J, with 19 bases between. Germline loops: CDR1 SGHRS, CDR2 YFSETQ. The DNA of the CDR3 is TGCGCCAGCAGCTCCGACAGCACTACTACATTGCATTTT. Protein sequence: CASSSDSTTTLHF.

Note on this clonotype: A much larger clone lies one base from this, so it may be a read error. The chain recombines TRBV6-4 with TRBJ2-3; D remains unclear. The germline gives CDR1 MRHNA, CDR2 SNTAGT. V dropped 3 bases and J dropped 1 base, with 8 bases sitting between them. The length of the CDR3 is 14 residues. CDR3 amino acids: CASSESWGTDTQYF. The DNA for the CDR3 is TGTGCCAGCAGTGAGTCGTGGGGCACAGATACGCAGTATTTT.

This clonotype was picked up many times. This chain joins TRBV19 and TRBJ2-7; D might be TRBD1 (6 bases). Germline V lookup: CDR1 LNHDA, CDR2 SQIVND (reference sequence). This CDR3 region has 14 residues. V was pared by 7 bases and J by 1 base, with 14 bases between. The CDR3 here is CASKDRLVSYEQYF. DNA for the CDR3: TGTGCCAGTAAAGACAGGCTTGTATCCTACGAGCAGTACTTC.

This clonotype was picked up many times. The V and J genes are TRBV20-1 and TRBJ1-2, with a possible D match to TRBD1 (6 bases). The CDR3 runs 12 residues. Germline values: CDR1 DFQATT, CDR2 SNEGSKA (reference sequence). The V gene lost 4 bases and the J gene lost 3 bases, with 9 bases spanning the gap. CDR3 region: CSATGADYGYTF. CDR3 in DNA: TGCAGTGCTACAGGGGCGGACTATGGCTACACCTTC.